Following are 2 T cell receptor beta chains from one sample sequenced in a study of a mutant IDH1 vaccine in newly diagnosed glioma. Measured with immunoSEQ multiplex PCR; TCRdb has only the in-frame clones, and not every one. The data show fewer than 95,000 clones, 70% to 90% seen once. Their specific antigens are unknown. The time point: week 47, end of study. Every single dose of the vaccine, 300 ug of mutant IDH1 20-mer peptide, came with topical imiquimod. This sample comprised PBMCs, obtained from a glioma patient whose treatment included an IDH1 peptide vaccine. All receptors derive from a man aged 35 to 55 with glioma.

CDR3 nucleotides: TGTGCCAGCAGCCGTCTAGCGGGAGGTAGGTTCCACGAGCAGTACTTC. It codes for CASSRLAGGRFHEQYF. The gene calls are TRBV27 and TRBJ2-7; 11 bases align to TRBD2. CDR1 is MNHEY and CDR2 is SMNVEV in the germline V gene (reference sequence). The CDR3 is 16 residues long. The V gene end was trimmed by 6 bases and the J gene end by 5 bases; junction bases not matched to a gene: 12.

A note on this clone: Within the sample, other DNA sequences also encode this same CDR3. The V and J genes are TRBV7-2 and TRBJ2-3; unclear D gene. Germline-derived CDR1 and CDR2 are SGHTA and FQGNSA. With 5 bases removed from V and 0 bases from J, the gap between germline ends came to 3 bases. This CDR3 is built from 12 residues. Written as DNA, the CDR3 is TGTGCCAGCAGCCCGAGCACAGATACGCAGTATTTT. This translates into CASSPSTDTQYF.